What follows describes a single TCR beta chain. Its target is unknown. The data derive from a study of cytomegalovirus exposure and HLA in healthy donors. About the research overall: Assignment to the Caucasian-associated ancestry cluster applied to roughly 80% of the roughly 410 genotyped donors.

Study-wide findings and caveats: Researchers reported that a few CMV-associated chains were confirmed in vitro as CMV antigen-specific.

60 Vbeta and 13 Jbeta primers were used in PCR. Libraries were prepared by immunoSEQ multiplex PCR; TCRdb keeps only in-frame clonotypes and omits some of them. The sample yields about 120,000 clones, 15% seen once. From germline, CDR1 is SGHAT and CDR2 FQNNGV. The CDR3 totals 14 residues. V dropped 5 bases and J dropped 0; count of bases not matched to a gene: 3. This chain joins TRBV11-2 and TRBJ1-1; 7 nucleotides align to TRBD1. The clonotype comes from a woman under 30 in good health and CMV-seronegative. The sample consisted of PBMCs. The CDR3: CASSQGQVNTEAFF. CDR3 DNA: TGTGCCAGCAGCCAAGGACAGGTGAACACTGAAGCTTTCTTT.